This is a list of T cell receptor beta chains from one sample in a study of blood T cell repertoires in COVID-19. Measured with immunoSEQ multiplex PCR; TCRdb has only the in-frame clones, and not every one. This table has hundreds of thousands of clones, approximately 90% appearing once. Input material: PBMCs or T cells enriched from blood (not recorded which). These receptors all come from a man in his forties or fifties who had recovered from COVID-19. CDR3s include the opening cysteine and the closing phenylalanine or tryptophan. The D gene is left open where the match is weak. Not all rows give a size; the values are once, few, many and, for expanded clones, a class.

clone_size j_call d_call cdr3_length v_call cdr3_aa cdr3_nt
NA TRBJ2-7 TRBD1 14 TRBV6-4 CASSPSTGPYEQYF TGTGCCAGCAGTCCGTCGACAGGGCCCTACGAGCAGTACTTC
NA TRBJ1-5 NA 14 TRBV6-2/TRBV6-3 CASSYREINQPQHF TGTGCCAGCAGTTATCGGGAGATCAATCAGCCCCAGCATTTT
few TRBJ1-1 TRBD1 14 TRBV11-3 CASRVRDRGTEAFF TGTGCCAGCAGAGTTCGGGACAGGGGCACTGAAGCTTTCTTT
few TRBJ1-5 NA 15 TRBV19 CATKTETGYTQPQHF TGTGCCACCAAAACGGAGACAGGCTACACTCAGCCCCAGCATTTT
NA TRBJ2-1 NA 12 TRBV24-1 CATSDLQGTPFF TGTGCCACCAGTGATTTGCAGGGGACCCCGTTCTTC
NA TRBJ1-4 TRBD1 15 TRBV30 CAWAGQGASQEKLFF TGTGCCTGGGCCGGACAGGGGGCCTCTCAAGAAAAACTGTTTTTT
few TRBJ1-5 NA 16 TRBV6-2/TRBV6-3 CASSWTAQRGNQPQHF TGTGCCAGCAGTTGGACAGCCCAACGGGGCAATCAGCCCCAGCATTTT
once TRBJ1-5 TRBD1 14 TRBV27 CASRDRERNQPQHF TGTGCCAGCAGGGACAGGGAACGCAATCAGCCCCAGCATTTT
NA TRBJ1-1 NA 14 TRBV6-5 CASRGATGITEAFF TGTGCCAGCAGGGGAGCAACAGGGATCACTGAAGCTTTCTTT
NA TRBJ1-1 TRBD1 17 TRBV14 CASSFTHRGRGSTEAFF TGTGCCAGCAGCTTCACCCACAGGGGGCGCGGATCCACTGAAGCTTTCTTT
NA TRBJ2-1 TRBD2 16 TRBV18 CASSQLLTSGGGEQFF TGTGCCAGCTCACAACTTTTGACTAGCGGGGGGGGAGAGCAGTTCTTC
NA TRBJ1-5 TRBD1 17 TRBV19 CASSFGQGHYSNQPQHF TGTGCCAGTAGTTTCGGACAGGGGCACTATAGCAATCAGCCCCAGCATTTT
few TRBJ2-7 NA 14 TRBV5-4 CASSLGPSIDRPYF TGTGCCAGCAGCTTGGGACCGTCCATCGACAGGCCGTACTTC
NA TRBJ1-2 NA 14 TRBV10-3 CAISDQDGEYGYTF TGTGCCATCAGTGATCAGGACGGGGAGTATGGCTACACCTTC
few TRBJ2-2 TRBD2 15 TRBV27 CASSSGTSGRMELFF TGTGCCAGCAGTTCCGGGACTAGCGGGAGGATGGAGCTGTTTTTT
NA TRBJ1-5 NA 14 TRBV4-3 CASSQDTVREPQHF TGCGCCAGCAGCCAAGATACGGTTCGGGAGCCCCAGCATTTT
NA TRBJ1-2 NA 13 TRBV5-8 CASSFLDPRSCTF TGTGCCAGCAGCTTTTTAGATCCCCGGAGCTGCACCTTC
NA TRBJ2-7 NA 13 TRBV28 CASSLAQFYEQYF TGTGCCAGCAGTTTGGCCCAATTCTACGAGCAGTACTTC
once TRBJ1-4 NA 12 TRBV30 CAWRQNNEKLFF TGTGCCTGGAGGCAGAATAATGAAAAACTGTTTTTT
NA TRBJ1-1 NA 13 TRBV7-9 CASSLNSDTEAFF TGTGCCAGCAGCTTAAATTCCGACACTGAAGCTTTCTTT
NA TRBJ1-1 NA 13 TRBV5-1 CASSLWGDTEAFF TGCGCCAGCAGCTTGTGGGGGGACACTGAAGCTTTCTTT
NA TRBJ2-5 TRBD1 13 TRBV7-6 CASSFGTGETQYF TGTGCCAGCAGCTTTGGGACAGGGGAGACCCAGTACTTC
NA TRBJ1-2 NA 13 TRBV19 CASSMDREYGYTF TGTGCCAGTAGTATGGACAGAGAGTATGGCTACACCTTC